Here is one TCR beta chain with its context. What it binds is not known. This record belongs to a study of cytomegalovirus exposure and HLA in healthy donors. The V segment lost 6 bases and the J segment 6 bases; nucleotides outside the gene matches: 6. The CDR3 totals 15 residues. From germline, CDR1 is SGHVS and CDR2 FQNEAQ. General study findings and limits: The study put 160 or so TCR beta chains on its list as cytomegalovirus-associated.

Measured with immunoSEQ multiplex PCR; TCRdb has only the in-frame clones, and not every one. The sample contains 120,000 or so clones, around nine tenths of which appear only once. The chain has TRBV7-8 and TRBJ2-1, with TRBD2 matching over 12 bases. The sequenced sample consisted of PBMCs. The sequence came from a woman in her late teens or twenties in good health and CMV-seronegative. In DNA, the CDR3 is TGTGCCAGCAGATCGGGACTAGCGGGCAGCAATGAGCAGTTCTTC. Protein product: CASRSGLAGSNEQFF.